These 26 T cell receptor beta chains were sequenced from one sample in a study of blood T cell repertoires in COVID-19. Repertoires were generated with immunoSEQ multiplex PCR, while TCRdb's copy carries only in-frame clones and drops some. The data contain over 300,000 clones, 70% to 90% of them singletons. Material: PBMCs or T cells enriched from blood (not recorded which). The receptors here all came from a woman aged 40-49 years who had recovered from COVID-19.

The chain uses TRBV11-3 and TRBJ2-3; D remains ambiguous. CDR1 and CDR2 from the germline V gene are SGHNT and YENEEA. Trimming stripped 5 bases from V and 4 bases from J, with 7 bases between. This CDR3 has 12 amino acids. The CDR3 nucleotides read TGTGCCAGCAGCCTCTTCTCAGATACGCAGTATTTT. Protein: CASSLFSDTQYF.

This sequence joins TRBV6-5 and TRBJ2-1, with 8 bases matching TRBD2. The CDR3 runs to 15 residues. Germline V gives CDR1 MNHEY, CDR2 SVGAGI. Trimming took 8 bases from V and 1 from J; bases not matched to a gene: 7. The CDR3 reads CASGRGGTSYNEQFF. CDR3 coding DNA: TGTGCCAGCGGACGGGGGGGGACTTCCTACAATGAGCAGTTCTTC.

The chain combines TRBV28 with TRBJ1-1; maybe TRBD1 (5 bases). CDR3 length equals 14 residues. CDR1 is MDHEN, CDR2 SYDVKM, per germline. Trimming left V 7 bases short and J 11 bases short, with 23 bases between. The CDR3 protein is CASTTPQQVARAFF. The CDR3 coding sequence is TGTGCCAGCACTACCCCCCAACAGGTGGCCCGGGCTTTCTTT.

The CDR3 here is CATSVGDRWENSNQPQHF. CDR3 DNA sequence: TGTGCCACCAGTGTTGGGGACAGGTGGGAGAATAGCAATCAGCCCCAGCATTTT. J is TRBJ1-5 and V is TRBV24-1; 8 nucleotides line up with TRBD1. The germline V gene encodes CDR1 KGHDR and CDR2 SFDVKD. The CDR3 contains 18 residues. The V and J ends lost 5 bases and 0 bases, in that order; junction bases with no gene match: 11.

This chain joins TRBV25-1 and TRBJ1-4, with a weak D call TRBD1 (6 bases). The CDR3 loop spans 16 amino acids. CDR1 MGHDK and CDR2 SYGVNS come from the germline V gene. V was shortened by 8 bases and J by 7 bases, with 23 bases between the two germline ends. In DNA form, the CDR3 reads TGTGCCAGCCAATCTTATTCGTTTACAGGGATTGAAAAACTGTTTTTT. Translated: CASQSYSFTGIEKLFF.

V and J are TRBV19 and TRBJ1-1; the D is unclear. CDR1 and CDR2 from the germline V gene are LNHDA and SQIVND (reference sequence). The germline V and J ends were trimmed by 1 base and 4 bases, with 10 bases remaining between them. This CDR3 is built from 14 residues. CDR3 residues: CASSIGGYGTEAFF. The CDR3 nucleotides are TGTGCCAGTAGTATAGGAGGGTACGGCACTGAAGCTTTCTTT.

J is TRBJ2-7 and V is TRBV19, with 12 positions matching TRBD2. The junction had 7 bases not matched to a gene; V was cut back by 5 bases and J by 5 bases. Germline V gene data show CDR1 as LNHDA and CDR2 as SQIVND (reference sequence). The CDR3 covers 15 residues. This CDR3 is CASSPSSGRVHEQYF. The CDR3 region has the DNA TGTGCCAGTAGTCCGTCTAGCGGGAGGGTACACGAGCAGTACTTC. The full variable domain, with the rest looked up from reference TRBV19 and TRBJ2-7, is DGGITQSPKYLFRKEGQNVTLSCEQNLNHDAMYWYRQDPGQGLRLIYYSQIVNDFQKGDIAEGYSVSREKKESFPLTVTSAQKNPTAFYLCASSPSSGRVHEQYFGPGTRLTVT.

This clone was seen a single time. CDR3 in DNA: TGTGCCAGCAGCCAAGAGGGACTGCGGGGATCCGGGGCCAACGTCCTGACTTTC. Translation gives CASSQEGLRGSGANVLTF. J is TRBJ2-6 and V is TRBV3-1 (or the pseudogene TRBV3-2), with D maybe TRBD2 (6 bases). V lost 0 bases and J 4 bases, leaving 16 bases between the germline ends. This CDR3 has 18 amino acids. The germline gives CDR1 LGHDT, CDR2 YNNKEL (reference sequence).

CDR3 coding DNA: TGCGCCAGCAGTGAGTACGGTGACTCGAGTTCACCCCTCCACTTT. Its protein is CASSEYGDSSSPLHF. The chain combines TRBV10-2 with TRBJ1-6, with D unresolved. The CDR3 has 15 amino acids. Looked up from germline, CDR1 is WSHSY and CDR2 is SAAADI. V dropped 1 base and J dropped 9 bases, with 13 bases sitting between them.

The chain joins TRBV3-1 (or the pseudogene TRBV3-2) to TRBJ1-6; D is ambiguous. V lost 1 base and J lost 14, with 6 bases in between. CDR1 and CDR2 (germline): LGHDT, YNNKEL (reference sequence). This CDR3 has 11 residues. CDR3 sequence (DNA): TGTGCCAGCAGCCAAGGAGTAACCCTCCACTTT. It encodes CASSQGVTLHF.

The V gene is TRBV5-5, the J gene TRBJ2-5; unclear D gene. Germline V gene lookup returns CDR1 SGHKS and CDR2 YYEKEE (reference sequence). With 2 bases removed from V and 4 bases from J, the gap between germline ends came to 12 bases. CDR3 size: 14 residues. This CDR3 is CASSFVLTGETQYF. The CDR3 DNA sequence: TGTGCCAGCAGCTTTGTACTTACCGGAGAGACCCAGTACTTC.

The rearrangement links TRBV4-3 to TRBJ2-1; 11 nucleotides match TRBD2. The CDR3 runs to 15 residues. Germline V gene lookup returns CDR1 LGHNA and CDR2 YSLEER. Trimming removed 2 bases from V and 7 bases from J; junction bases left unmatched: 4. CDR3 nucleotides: TGCGCCAGCAGCCAACTAGCGGGGGGATGGAATGAGCAGTTCTTC. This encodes CASSQLAGGWNEQFF.

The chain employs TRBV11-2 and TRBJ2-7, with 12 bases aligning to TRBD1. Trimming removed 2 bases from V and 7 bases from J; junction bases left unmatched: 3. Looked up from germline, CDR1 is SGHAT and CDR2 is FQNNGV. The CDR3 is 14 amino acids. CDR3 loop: CASSLWDRGPEQYF. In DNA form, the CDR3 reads TGTGCCAGCAGCTTATGGGACAGGGGGCCTGAGCAGTACTTC. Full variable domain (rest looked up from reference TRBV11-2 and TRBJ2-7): EAGVAQSPRYKIIEKRQSVAFWCNPISGHATLYWYQQILGQGPKLLIQFQNNGVVDDSQLPKDRFSAERLKGVDSTLKIQPAKLEDSAVYLCASSLWDRGPEQYFGPGTRLTVT.

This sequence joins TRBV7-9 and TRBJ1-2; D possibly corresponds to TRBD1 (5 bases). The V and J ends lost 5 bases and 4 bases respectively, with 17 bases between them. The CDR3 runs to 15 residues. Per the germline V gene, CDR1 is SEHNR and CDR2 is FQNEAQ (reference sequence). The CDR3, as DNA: TGTGCCAGCAGCCCCGGTTCAGGGTCTGCCTATGGCTACACCTTC. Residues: CASSPGSGSAYGYTF.

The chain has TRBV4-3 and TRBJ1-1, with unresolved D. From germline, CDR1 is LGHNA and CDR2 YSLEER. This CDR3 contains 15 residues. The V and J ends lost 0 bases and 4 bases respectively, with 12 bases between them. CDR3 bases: TGCGCCAGCAGCCAAGATCTTCGGGGTAGCACTGAAGCTTTCTTT. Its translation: CASSQDLRGSTEAFF.

CDR3 sequence: CAWSAGGPKETQYF. The CDR3 DNA reads as TGTGCCTGGAGTGCGGGGGGGCCGAAAGAGACCCAGTACTTC. The V and J genes are TRBV30 and TRBJ2-5; 8 bases map to TRBD2. The germline V gene encodes CDR1 GTSNPN and CDR2 SVGIG (reference sequence). Germline trimming cut 1 base from V and 3 bases from J; bases unmatched to any gene: 4. The CDR3 contains 14 residues.

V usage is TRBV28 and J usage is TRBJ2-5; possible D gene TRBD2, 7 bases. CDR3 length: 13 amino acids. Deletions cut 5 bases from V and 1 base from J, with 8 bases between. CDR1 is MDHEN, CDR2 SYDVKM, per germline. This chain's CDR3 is CASSRGGQETQYF. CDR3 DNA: TGTGCCAGCAGTAGGGGGGGCCAAGAGACCCAGTACTTC.

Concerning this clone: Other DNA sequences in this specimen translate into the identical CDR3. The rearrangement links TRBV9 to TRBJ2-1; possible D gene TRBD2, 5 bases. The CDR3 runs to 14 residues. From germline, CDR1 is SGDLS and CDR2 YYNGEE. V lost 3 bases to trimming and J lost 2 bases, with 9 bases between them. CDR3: CASSGGLAYNEQFF. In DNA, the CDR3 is TGTGCCAGCAGCGGAGGGCTGGCCTACAATGAGCAGTTCTTC.

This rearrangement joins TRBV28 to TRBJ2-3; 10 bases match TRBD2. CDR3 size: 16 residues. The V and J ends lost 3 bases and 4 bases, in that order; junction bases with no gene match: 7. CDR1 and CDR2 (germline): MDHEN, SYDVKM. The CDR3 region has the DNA TGTGCCAGCAGTTTTAGTACTAGCGGGGACCCAGATACGCAGTATTTT. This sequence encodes CASSFSTSGDPDTQYF.

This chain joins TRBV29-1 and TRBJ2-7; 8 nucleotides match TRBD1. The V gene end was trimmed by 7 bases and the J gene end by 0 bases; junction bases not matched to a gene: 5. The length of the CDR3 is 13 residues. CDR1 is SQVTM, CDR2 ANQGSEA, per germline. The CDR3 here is CSAQGVGSYEQYF. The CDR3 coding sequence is TGCAGCGCACAGGGGGTTGGCTCCTACGAGCAGTACTTC.

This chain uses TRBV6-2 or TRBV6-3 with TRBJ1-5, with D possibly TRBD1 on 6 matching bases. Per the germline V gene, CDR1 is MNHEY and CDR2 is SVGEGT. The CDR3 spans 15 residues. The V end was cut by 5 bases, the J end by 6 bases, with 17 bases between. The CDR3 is CASSATGSLPQPQHF. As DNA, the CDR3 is TGTGCCAGCAGTGCCACAGGGAGTCTCCCTCAGCCCCAGCATTTT.

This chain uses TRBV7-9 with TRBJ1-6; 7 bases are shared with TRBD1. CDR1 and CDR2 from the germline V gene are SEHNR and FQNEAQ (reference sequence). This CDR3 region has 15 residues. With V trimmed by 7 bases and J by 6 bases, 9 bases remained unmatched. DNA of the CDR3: TGTGCCAGCAACCCCGGGACAGACCTTAATTCACCCCTCCACTTT. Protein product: CASNPGTDLNSPLHF.

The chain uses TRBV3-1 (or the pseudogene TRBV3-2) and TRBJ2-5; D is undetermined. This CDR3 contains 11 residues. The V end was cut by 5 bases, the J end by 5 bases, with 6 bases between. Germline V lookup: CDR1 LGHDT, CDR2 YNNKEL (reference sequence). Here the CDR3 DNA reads TGTGCCAGCAGCATTTCGGAGACCCAGTACTTC. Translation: CASSISETQYF.

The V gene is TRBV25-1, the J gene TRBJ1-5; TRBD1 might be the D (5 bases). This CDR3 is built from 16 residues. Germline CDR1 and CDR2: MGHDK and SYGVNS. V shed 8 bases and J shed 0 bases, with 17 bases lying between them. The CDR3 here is CASPALGLYSNQPQHF. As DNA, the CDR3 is TGTGCCAGCCCGGCCTTGGGGCTGTATAGCAATCAGCCCCAGCATTTT.

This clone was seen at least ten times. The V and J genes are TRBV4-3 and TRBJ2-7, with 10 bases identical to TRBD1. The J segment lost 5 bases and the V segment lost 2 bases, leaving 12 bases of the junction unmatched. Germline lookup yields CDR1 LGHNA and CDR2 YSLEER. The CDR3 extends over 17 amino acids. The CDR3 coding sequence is TGCGCCAGCAGCCAATCTACCGTGACAGGGGGCAGGAACGAGCAGTACTTC. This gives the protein CASSQSTVTGGRNEQYF.

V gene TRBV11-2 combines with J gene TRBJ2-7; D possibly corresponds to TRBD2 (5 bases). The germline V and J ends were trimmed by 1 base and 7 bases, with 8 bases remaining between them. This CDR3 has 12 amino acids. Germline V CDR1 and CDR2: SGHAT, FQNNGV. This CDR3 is CASSLVSGEQYF. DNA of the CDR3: TGTGCCAGCAGCTTAGTTTCGGGGGAGCAGTACTTC.